The clone carrying this TCR beta chain was detected ten times or more. The antigen remains unidentified. TCRdb fed the 5' RACE reads into MiXCR, producing one record per CDR3 protein. Seen here are about 160,000 distinct CDR3 sequences, under 7.5% observed once, and the top ten hold more than 2%. V trimming: 5 bases; J trimming: 2 bases; junction bases outside the gene matches: 4. This CDR3 has 14 residues. This record belongs to a study of T cells after yellow fever vaccination. About the research overall: Where fractions had low cell numbers, libraries were prepared from them with the SMART-Seq v4 Ultra Low Input RNA kit. Whole-study findings and limits: Most primary-vaccination clones recurred post-booster (roughly 96% CD4, 88% CD8). There was a small share of clonotypes that showed up in both the CD4 and CD8 compartments. Bulk-population clonotypes that are abundant could appear as contaminants in FACS-sorted repertoires.

The sequences come from CD4+ T cells sorted from PBMCs, collected about 5 days after the first yellow fever vaccination. This clonotype originated in a man between 18 and 35 years old who received the YFV17D yellow fever vaccine. J is TRBJ2-3 and V is TRBV12-3 or TRBV12-4, with TRBD2 matching over 7 bases. The CDR3 bases are TGTGCCAGCAGTGGCGGGAGCTACACAGATACGCAGTATTTT. Amino acids: CASSGGSYTDTQYF.